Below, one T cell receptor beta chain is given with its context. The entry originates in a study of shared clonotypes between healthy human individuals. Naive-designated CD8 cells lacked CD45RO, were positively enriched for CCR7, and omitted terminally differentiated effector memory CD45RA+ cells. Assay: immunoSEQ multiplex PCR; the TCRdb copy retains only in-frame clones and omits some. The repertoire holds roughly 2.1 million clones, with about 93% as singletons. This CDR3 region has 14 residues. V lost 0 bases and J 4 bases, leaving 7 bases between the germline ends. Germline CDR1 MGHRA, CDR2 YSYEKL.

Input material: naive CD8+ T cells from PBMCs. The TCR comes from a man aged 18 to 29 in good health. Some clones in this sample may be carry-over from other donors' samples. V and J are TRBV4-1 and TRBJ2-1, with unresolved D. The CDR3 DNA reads TGCGCCAGCAGCCAAGATCCGACTTACAATGAGCAGTTCTTC. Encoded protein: CASSQDPTYNEQFF.